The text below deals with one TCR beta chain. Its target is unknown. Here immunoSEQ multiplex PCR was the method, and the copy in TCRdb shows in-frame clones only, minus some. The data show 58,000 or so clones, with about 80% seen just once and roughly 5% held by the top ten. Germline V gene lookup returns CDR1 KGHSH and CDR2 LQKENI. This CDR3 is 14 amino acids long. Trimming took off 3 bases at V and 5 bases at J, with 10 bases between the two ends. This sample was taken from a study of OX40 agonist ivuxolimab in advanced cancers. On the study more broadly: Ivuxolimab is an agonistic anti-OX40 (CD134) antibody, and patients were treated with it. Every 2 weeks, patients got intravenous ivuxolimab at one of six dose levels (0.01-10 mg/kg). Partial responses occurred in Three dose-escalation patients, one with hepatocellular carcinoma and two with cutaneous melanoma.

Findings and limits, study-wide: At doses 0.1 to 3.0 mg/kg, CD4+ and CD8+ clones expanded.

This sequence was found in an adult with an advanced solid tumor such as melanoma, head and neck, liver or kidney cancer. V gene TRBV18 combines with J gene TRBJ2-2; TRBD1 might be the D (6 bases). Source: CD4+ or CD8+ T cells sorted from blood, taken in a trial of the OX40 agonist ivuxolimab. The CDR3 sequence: CASSPDSLTGELFF. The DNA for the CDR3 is TGTGCCAGCTCACCGGACAGTTTAACCGGGGAGCTGTTTTTT.